These 4 T cell receptor beta chains originate from one sample sequenced in a study of blood T cells in healthy people across ages (dated by TCRdb to between 2015 and 2016). The receptor library was made with 5' RACE. The instrument given in TCRdb is Illumina HiSeq 2500. A second PCR of about 6 to 11 cycles was performed with a sample-barcoded 5' primer and a J-beta primer mix. TCRdb cleaned the public reads at Q25 with fastp, built clones with MiXCR and kept in-frame beta chains. Merged by CDR3 protein, the rows form single entries marked with the most common genes and DNA. The table for this sample lists over 600,000 distinct CDR3 sequences; around 21% of them were counted only once. The top ten clones comprise more than 3% of the sample. Sequenced input: blood. The receptors stem from a man between 65 and 79 years old in good health.

The chain is built from TRBV7-2 and TRBJ1-3, with D unresolved. The V gene lost 5 bases and the J gene lost 0 bases, with 11 bases spanning the gap. Looked up from germline, CDR1 is SGHTA and CDR2 is FQGNSA. The CDR3 runs to 15 residues. Here the CDR3 reads CASSPLYGSGNTIYF. The CDR3 DNA reads as TGTGCCAGCAGCCCCCTGTACGGCTCTGGAAACACCATATATTTT.

The chain uses TRBV7-9 and TRBJ2-7; D remains unclear. The germline V and J ends were trimmed by 0 bases and 2 bases, with 8 bases remaining between them. Germline CDR1 SEHNR, CDR2 FQNEAQ (reference sequence). The CDR3 sequence is 14 residues long. CDR3 region: CASSLAAVAYEQYF. The DNA of the CDR3 is TGTGCCAGCAGCTTAGCGGCAGTAGCCTACGAGCAGTACTTC. The full variable domain, in which reference TRBV7-9 and TRBJ2-7 provide the parts outside the CDR3, is DTGVSQNPRHKITKRGQNVTFRCDPISEHNRLYWYRQTLGQGPEFLTYFQNEAQLEKSRLLSDRFSAERPKGSFSTLEIQRTEQGDSAMYLCASSLAAVAYEQYFGPGTRLTVT.

This clonotype was seen a few times. The chain links TRBV20-1 to TRBJ2-1; 7 nucleotides line up with TRBD2. V dropped 2 bases and J dropped 1; count of bases not matched to a gene: 5. This CDR3 has 15 residues. Per germline, CDR1 DFQATT and CDR2 SNEGSKA (reference sequence). The CDR3 DNA reads TGCAGTGCTAGAAAGAGCGGGATTTCCTACAATGAGCAGTTCTTC. Translation gives CSARKSGISYNEQFF.

This clonotype turned up a few times. The chain links TRBV20-1 to TRBJ1-2; D is possibly TRBD1 (5 bases). Trimming left V 5 bases short and J 4 bases short, with 20 bases between. The CDR3 is made up of 15 amino acids. Germline-derived CDR1 and CDR2 are DFQATT and SNEGSKA (reference sequence). The CDR3 sequence: CSALPSGQTSYGYTF. CDR3 nucleotides: TGCAGTGCTCTCCCTTCGGGGCAAACCAGCTATGGCTACACCTTC.